A selection of T cell receptor beta chains follows, all from one sample in a study of shared clonotypes between healthy human individuals. Assay used: immunoSEQ multiplex PCR; TCRdb lists only in-frame clones, some missing. This table has some 2 million clones, about 95% appearing once. The sequenced material came from naive CD8+ T cells sorted from blood. The origin of the receptors is a man aged 18 to 30 in good health. The CDR3 runs from the conserved cysteine through the conserved F or W. The D gene is left open where the match is weak. Rows may omit the clone size; those that give it use once, few, many or a size class.

clone_size: .
v_call: TRBV2
j_call: TRBJ2-1
d_call: TRBD2
cdr3_aa: CASGGLADEQFF
cdr3_nt: TGTGCCAGCGGGGGACTAGCGGATGAGCAGTTCTTC

clone_size: .
v_call: TRBV28
j_call: TRBJ2-7
d_call: .
cdr3_aa: CASRTGAAEQYF
cdr3_nt: TGTGCCAGCAGGACAGGAGCGGCCGAGCAGTACTTC

clone_size: .
v_call: TRBV7-2
j_call: TRBJ2-3
d_call: .
cdr3_aa: CASSLTPDPRADTQYF
cdr3_nt: TGTGCCAGCAGCCTCACCCCGGACCCCCGGGCAGATACGCAGTATTTT

clone_size: once
v_call: TRBV27
j_call: TRBJ2-3
d_call: .
cdr3_aa: CASSSIEGPTSTDTQYF
cdr3_nt: TGTGCCAGCAGTTCTATAGAGGGCCCGACTAGCACAGATACGCAGTATTTT

clone_size: .
v_call: TRBV5-1
j_call: TRBJ2-5
d_call: .
cdr3_aa: CASSFSLQETQYF
cdr3_nt: TGCGCCAGCAGCTTTAGCCTGCAAGAGACCCAGTACTTC

clone_size: .
v_call: TRBV30
j_call: TRBJ1-6
d_call: .
cdr3_aa: CAWKGGGEDSPLHF
cdr3_nt: TGTGCCTGGAAAGGTGGAGGCGAGGATTCACCCCTCCACTTT

clone_size: .
v_call: TRBV19
j_call: TRBJ1-1
d_call: .
cdr3_aa: CASTWSMNTEAFF
cdr3_nt: TGTGCCAGTACCTGGAGCATGAACACTGAAGCTTTCTTT

clone_size: .
v_call: TRBV30
j_call: TRBJ2-7
d_call: .
cdr3_aa: CAWSVNKDRQYF
cdr3_nt: TGTGCCTGGAGTGTAAATAAGGACAGACAATACTTC

clone_size: .
v_call: TRBV4-1
j_call: TRBJ2-3
d_call: .
cdr3_aa: CASSQALGATAADTQYF
cdr3_nt: TGCGCCAGCAGCCAAGCGCTGGGGGCAACGGCCGCAGATACGCAGTATTTT

clone_size: .
v_call: TRBV28
j_call: TRBJ2-1
d_call: .
cdr3_aa: CASRQGFSSINEQFF
cdr3_nt: TGTGCCAGCAGGCAGGGTTTTAGTTCGATCAATGAGCAGTTCTTC

clone_size: .
v_call: TRBV7-8
j_call: TRBJ1-5
d_call: .
cdr3_aa: CASSLAGAQNQPQHF
cdr3_nt: TGTGCCAGCAGCTTAGCGGGGGCGCAAAATCAGCCCCAGCATTTT

clone_size: .
v_call: TRBV7-9
j_call: TRBJ2-1
d_call: .
cdr3_aa: CASSLGGEVAPQSDNEQFF
cdr3_nt: TGTGCCAGCAGCTTAGGTGGGGAGGTGGCTCCCCAATCTGACAATGAGCAGTTCTTC

clone_size: .
v_call: TRBV7-9
j_call: TRBJ2-3
d_call: .
cdr3_aa: CASSPPGPGTDTQYF
cdr3_nt: TGTGCCAGCAGCCCCCCGGGCCCAGGCACAGATACGCAGTATTTT

clone_size: .
v_call: TRBV9
j_call: TRBJ2-7
d_call: TRBD2
cdr3_aa: CASSVSGLAGSYEQYF
cdr3_nt: TGTGCCAGCAGCGTGAGTGGACTAGCGGGCTCCTACGAGCAGTACTTC

clone_size: .
v_call: TRBV28
j_call: TRBJ1-4
d_call: .
cdr3_aa: CASSIGGIDEKLFF
cdr3_nt: TGTGCCAGCAGTATTGGGGGCATAGATGAAAAACTGTTTTTT

clone_size: .
v_call: TRBV9
j_call: TRBJ2-1
d_call: .
cdr3_aa: CASSVGTSLDEQFF
cdr3_nt: TGTGCCAGCAGCGTAGGAACTAGCTTAGATGAGCAGTTCTTC

clone_size: .
v_call: TRBV5-1
j_call: TRBJ1-1
d_call: TRBD1
cdr3_aa: CASSLEAGGLDTEAFF
cdr3_nt: TGCGCCAGCAGCTTGGAGGCAGGGGGATTGGACACTGAAGCTTTCTTT

clone_size: .
v_call: TRBV4-1
j_call: TRBJ1-1
d_call: TRBD1
cdr3_aa: CASSQGQGTMTDTEAFF
cdr3_nt: TGCGCCAGCAGCCAAGGACAGGGCACTATGACCGACACTGAAGCTTTCTTT

clone_size: .
v_call: TRBV2
j_call: TRBJ2-3
d_call: TRBD2
cdr3_aa: CASSVYSGGSPSTDTQYF
cdr3_nt: TGTGCCAGCAGTGTTTATAGCGGGGGCTCACCTAGCACAGATACGCAGTATTTT

clone_size: .
v_call: TRBV10-3
j_call: TRBJ2-3
d_call: .
cdr3_aa: CAISATSTDTQYF
cdr3_nt: TGTGCCATCAGTGCCACTAGCACAGATACGCAGTATTTT

clone_size: .
v_call: TRBV27
j_call: TRBJ1-5
d_call: .
cdr3_aa: CASSFSGSNQPQHF
cdr3_nt: TGTGCCAGCAGTTTCTCAGGGAGCAATCAGCCCCAGCATTTT

clone_size: .
v_call: TRBV27
j_call: TRBJ2-3
d_call: .
cdr3_aa: CASSFGPDTQYF
cdr3_nt: TGTGCCAGCAGTTTCGGGCCCGATACGCAGTATTTT

clone_size: .
v_call: TRBV6-5
j_call: TRBJ2-2
d_call: TRBD1
cdr3_aa: CASRQGRNTGELFF
cdr3_nt: TGTGCCAGCAGACAGGGGAGGAACACCGGGGAGCTGTTTTTT

clone_size: .
v_call: TRBV7-9
j_call: TRBJ2-7
d_call: .
cdr3_aa: CASSLPLPYEQYF
cdr3_nt: TGTGCCAGCAGCTTACCGCTGCCCTACGAGCAGTACTTC

clone_size: .
v_call: TRBV11-2
j_call: TRBJ2-1
d_call: .
cdr3_aa: CASRGAGPMRGNEQFF
cdr3_nt: TGTGCCAGCAGGGGGGCGGGACCCATGAGGGGCAATGAGCAGTTCTTC

clone_size: .
v_call: TRBV4-3
j_call: TRBJ2-5
d_call: .
cdr3_aa: CASSQDLGEVETQYF
cdr3_nt: TGCGCCAGCAGCCAAGACCTCGGGGAAGTAGAGACCCAGTACTTC

clone_size: .
v_call: TRBV7-9
j_call: TRBJ1-3
d_call: .
cdr3_aa: CASSTTTGVSGNTIYF
cdr3_nt: TGTGCCAGCAGCACCACGACAGGAGTCTCTGGAAACACCATATATTTT

clone_size: .
v_call: TRBV28
j_call: TRBJ1-5
d_call: .
cdr3_aa: CASSILEITYSNQPQHF
cdr3_nt: TGTGCCAGCAGTATACTAGAAATTACTTATAGCAATCAGCCCCAGCATTTT

clone_size: .
v_call: TRBV28
j_call: TRBJ2-6
d_call: .
cdr3_aa: CASSLGGFSGANVLTF
cdr3_nt: TGTGCCAGCAGTTTAGGGGGGTTCTCTGGGGCCAACGTCCTGACTTTC

clone_size: .
v_call: TRBV7-9
j_call: TRBJ1-4
d_call: .
cdr3_aa: CASSEGTAGYEKLFF
cdr3_nt: TGTGCCAGCAGCGAGGGGACCGCCGGGTATGAAAAACTGTTTTTT

clone_size: .
v_call: TRBV9
j_call: TRBJ2-7
d_call: TRBD1
cdr3_aa: CASSVGQGTYEQYF
cdr3_nt: TGTGCCAGCAGCGTTGGACAGGGGACCTACGAGCAGTACTTC

clone_size: .
v_call: TRBV5-6
j_call: TRBJ2-3
d_call: .
cdr3_aa: CASSLSRSTDTQYF
cdr3_nt: TGTGCCAGCAGCTTGTCCCGGAGCACAGATACGCAGTATTTT

clone_size: .
v_call: TRBV2
j_call: TRBJ2-2
d_call: TRBD2
cdr3_aa: CASSPGTSGNTGELFF
cdr3_nt: TGTGCCAGCAGTCCTGGGACTAGCGGAAACACCGGGGAGCTGTTTTTT

clone_size: once
v_call: TRBV30
j_call: TRBJ2-5
d_call: .
cdr3_aa: CAWSVGTGFQETQYF
cdr3_nt: TGTGCCTGGAGTGTAGGAACAGGGTTCCAAGAGACCCAGTACTTC

clone_size: .
v_call: TRBV7-8
j_call: TRBJ2-7
d_call: .
cdr3_aa: CASTPPSSYEQYF
cdr3_nt: TGTGCCAGCACCCCACCGAGCTCCTACGAGCAGTACTTC

clone_size: once
v_call: TRBV9
j_call: TRBJ2-1
d_call: TRBD2
cdr3_aa: CASSVAGGLNEQFF
cdr3_nt: TGTGCCAGCAGCGTCGCGGGGGGGCTCAATGAGCAGTTCTTC

clone_size: .
v_call: TRBV30
j_call: TRBJ1-2
d_call: .
cdr3_aa: CAWSIVGTYGYTF
cdr3_nt: TGTGCCTGGAGTATCGTGGGAACCTATGGCTACACCTTC

clone_size: .
v_call: TRBV5-6
j_call: TRBJ1-1
d_call: TRBD1
cdr3_aa: CASSPGTGEAFF
cdr3_nt: TGTGCCAGCAGCCCTGGGACAGGGGAAGCTTTCTTT

clone_size: .
v_call: TRBV29-1
j_call: TRBJ2-7
d_call: TRBD2
cdr3_aa: CSVAGQDNSGGAYEQYF
cdr3_nt: TGCAGCGTTGCGGGGCAGGATAATAGCGGGGGGGCGTACGAGCAGTACTTC

clone_size: .
v_call: TRBV28
j_call: TRBJ2-7
d_call: TRBD1
cdr3_aa: CASSLGTGADEQYF
cdr3_nt: TGTGCCAGCAGTTTAGGGACAGGGGCGGACGAGCAGTACTTC

clone_size: .
v_call: TRBV27
j_call: TRBJ2-1
d_call: .
cdr3_aa: CASSILAAGANEQFF
cdr3_nt: TGTGCCAGCAGTATCCTAGCGGCAGGGGCAAATGAGCAGTTCTTC

clone_size: .
v_call: TRBV27
j_call: TRBJ2-3
d_call: .
cdr3_aa: CASSFLGGMGTDTQYF
cdr3_nt: TGTGCCAGCAGTTTCCTAGGGGGAATGGGGACAGATACGCAGTATTTT

clone_size: .
v_call: TRBV30
j_call: TRBJ2-7
d_call: TRBD1
cdr3_aa: CAGGQGASYEQYF
cdr3_nt: TGTGCCGGGGGACAGGGAGCCTCCTACGAGCAGTACTTC

clone_size: .
v_call: TRBV4-1
j_call: TRBJ2-5
d_call: TRBD2
cdr3_aa: CASSLLPGGGETQYF
cdr3_nt: TGCGCCAGCAGCCTCCTGCCCGGGGGAGGGGAGACCCAGTACTTC

clone_size: .
v_call: TRBV27
j_call: TRBJ2-3
d_call: TRBD1
cdr3_aa: CASSSVTGGTDTQYF
cdr3_nt: TGTGCCAGCAGTTCTGTGACAGGGGGCACAGATACGCAGTATTTT

clone_size: .
v_call: TRBV25-1
j_call: TRBJ2-7
d_call: .
cdr3_aa: CASGTVLEQYF
cdr3_nt: TGTGCCAGCGGGACTGTCTTAGAGCAGTACTTC

clone_size: .
v_call: TRBV7-3
j_call: TRBJ2-1
d_call: TRBD2
cdr3_aa: CASSPFGGGIYNEQFF
cdr3_nt: TGTGCCAGCAGCCCATTTGGCGGGGGGATCTACAATGAGCAGTTCTTC

clone_size: .
v_call: TRBV29-1
j_call: TRBJ1-3
d_call: .
cdr3_aa: CSVESSDTIYF
cdr3_nt: TGCAGCGTTGAAAGCAGTGACACCATATATTTT

clone_size: .
v_call: TRBV4-1
j_call: TRBJ2-5
d_call: TRBD1
cdr3_aa: CASSQELVTGTETQYF
cdr3_nt: TGCGCCAGCAGCCAAGAATTGGTGACAGGGACGGAGACCCAGTACTTC